The entry below describes one T cell receptor (beta chain). The antigen remains unidentified. The sample belongs to a study of response to subunit inactivated influenza vaccine. Study-wide findings and caveats: Seasonal influenza vaccination, on each occasion, was suggested by the authors to recruit few new T cells.

TCRdb re-called the RT-PCR reads through MiXCR, storing one row per CDR3 protein. Altogether about 780,000 distinct CDR3 sequences are present, around 18% being singletons, with the ten largest covering about a tenth. This TCR came from a man aged 50-59 years who received an inactivated influenza vaccine. Sample: PBMCs from blood, taken roughly 5 days after vaccination.

The CDR3 sequence: CASSYRTISTDTQYF. CDR3 coding DNA: TGTGCCAGCAGTTACCGGACAATTAGCACAGATACGCAGTATTTT. The chain carries TRBV6-2 or TRBV6-3 and TRBJ2-3; possibly TRBD1 for D (5 bases). This CDR3 comprises 15 residues. Germline values: CDR1 MNHEY, CDR2 SVGEGT. The V end lost 2 bases, the J end lost 0 bases, and 9 bases lay between the germline ends.